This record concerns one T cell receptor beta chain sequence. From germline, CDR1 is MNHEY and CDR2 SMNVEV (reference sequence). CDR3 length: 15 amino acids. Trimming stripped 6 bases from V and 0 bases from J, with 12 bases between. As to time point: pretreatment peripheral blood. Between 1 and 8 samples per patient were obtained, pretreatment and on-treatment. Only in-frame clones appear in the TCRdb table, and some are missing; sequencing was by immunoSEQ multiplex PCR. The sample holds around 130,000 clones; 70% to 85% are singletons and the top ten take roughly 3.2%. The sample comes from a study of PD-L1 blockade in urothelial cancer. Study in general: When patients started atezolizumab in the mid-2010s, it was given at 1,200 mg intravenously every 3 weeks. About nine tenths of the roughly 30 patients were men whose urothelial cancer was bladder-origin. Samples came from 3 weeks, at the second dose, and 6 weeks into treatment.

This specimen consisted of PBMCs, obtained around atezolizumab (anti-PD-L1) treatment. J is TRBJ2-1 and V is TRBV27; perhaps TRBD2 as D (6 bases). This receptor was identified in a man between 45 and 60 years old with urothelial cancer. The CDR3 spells CASRSLAFSYNEQFF. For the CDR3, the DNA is TGTGCCAGCAGATCTCTAGCGTTCTCCTACAATGAGCAGTTCTTC.